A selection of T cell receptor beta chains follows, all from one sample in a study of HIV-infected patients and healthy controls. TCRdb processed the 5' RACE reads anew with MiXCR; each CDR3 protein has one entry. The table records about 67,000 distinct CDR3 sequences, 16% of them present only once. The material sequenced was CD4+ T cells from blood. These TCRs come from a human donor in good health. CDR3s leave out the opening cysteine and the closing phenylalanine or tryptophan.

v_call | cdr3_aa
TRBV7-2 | ASSLGAQKEDRHPYEQY
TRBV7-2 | ASSTEREEYTQY
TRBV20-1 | SASPGGVDTQY
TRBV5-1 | ASSLAGYYGYT
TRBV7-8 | ASSSSGLVNTGELF
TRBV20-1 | SASAGLGQSNQPQH
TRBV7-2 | ASSRQGSSYNEKLF
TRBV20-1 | SARGGGPGELF
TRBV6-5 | ASRRQGEKLF
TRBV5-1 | ASSLNVEETQY
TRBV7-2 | ASSPTTTLNQPQH
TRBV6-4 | ASSDSTLAGAFSSYNEQF
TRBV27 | ASSSRPPGQAMNTEAF
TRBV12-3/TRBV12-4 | ASSPGQPETQY
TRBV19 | ATGTSSNQPQH
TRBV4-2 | ASSQDGTASGANVLT
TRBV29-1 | SVGVDSQPQH
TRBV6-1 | ASSEDGWGQPQH
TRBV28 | ASTTGGQGYT
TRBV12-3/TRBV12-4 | ASSLYVTGMREQY
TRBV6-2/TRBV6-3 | ASSYSSIGGITGSSYNEQF
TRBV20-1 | SASSGDRVLGNTIY
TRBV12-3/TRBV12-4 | ASSRWSSGNTIY